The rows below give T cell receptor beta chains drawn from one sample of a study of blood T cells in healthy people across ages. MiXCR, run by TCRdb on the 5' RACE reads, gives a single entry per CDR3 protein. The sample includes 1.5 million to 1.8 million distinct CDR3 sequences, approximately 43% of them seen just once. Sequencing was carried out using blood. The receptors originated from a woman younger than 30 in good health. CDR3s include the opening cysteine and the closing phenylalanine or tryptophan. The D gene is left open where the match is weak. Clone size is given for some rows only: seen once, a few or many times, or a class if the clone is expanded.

CDR3: CASSFGGRVGEQYF; DNA: TGTGCCAGCAGCTTTGGCGGGAGGGTGGGCGAGCAGTACTTC; J: TRBJ2-7; size: .; length: 14; V: TRBV7-2; D: TRBD2
CDR3: CASSQVGKGKQFF; DNA: TGCGCCAGCAGCCAGGTCGGGAAGGGTAAGCAGTTCTTC; J: TRBJ2-1; size: .; length: 13; V: TRBV4-1; D: .
CDR3: CSVGGLATDTQYF; DNA: TGCAGCGTCGGCGGCCTAGCGACAGATACGCAGTATTTT; J: TRBJ2-3; size: many; length: 13; V: TRBV29-1; D: .
CDR3: CASSFSRGGYTF; DNA: TGTGCCAGCAGCTTTTCTCGGGGTGGCTACACCTTC; J: TRBJ1-2; size: .; length: 12; V: TRBV7-9; D: .
CDR3: CASSSPRERNEQFF; DNA: TGTGCCAGCAGCTCCCCCAGGGAGAGGAATGAGCAGTTCTTC; J: TRBJ2-1; size: .; length: 14; V: TRBV7-9; D: .
CDR3: CSVAGQSVVNEQYF; DNA: TGCAGCGTTGCGGGACAGTCTGTAGTGAATGAGCAGTACTTC; J: TRBJ2-7; size: .; length: 14; V: TRBV29-1; D: TRBD1
CDR3: CASSEAIGSPLHF; DNA: TGCGCCAGCTCTGAGGCTATTGGTTCACCCCTCCACTTT; J: TRBJ1-6; size: .; length: 13; V: TRBV5-1; D: .
CDR3: CASSKADRDTYTDTQYF; DNA: TGTGCCAGCAGCAAAGCGGACAGGGATACCTACACAGATACGCAGTATTTT; J: TRBJ2-3; size: .; length: 17; V: TRBV21-1; D: .
CDR3: CASSPWTELEQYF; DNA: TGTGCCAGCAGCCCATGGACAGAACTCGAGCAGTACTTC; J: TRBJ2-7; size: .; length: 13; V: TRBV11-2; D: .
CDR3: CASSYSPGKGVYEQYF; DNA: TGTGCCAGCAGTTACAGTCCGGGAAAGGGGGTCTATGAGCAGTACTTC; J: TRBJ2-5; size: .; length: 16; V: TRBV6-2/TRBV6-3; D: .
CDR3: CATSRDKERAGYNEQFF; DNA: TGTGCCACCAGCAGAGATAAGGAACGAGCGGGATACAATGAGCAGTTCTTC; J: TRBJ2-1; size: .; length: 17; V: TRBV15; D: TRBD2
CDR3: CAISERGAYNSPLHF; DNA: TGTGCCATCAGTGAAAGGGGAGCCTATAATTCACCCCTCCACTTT; J: TRBJ1-6; size: .; length: 15; V: TRBV10-3; D: .
CDR3: CASSTGDRIYGYTF; DNA: TGTGCCAGCAGCACGGGGGACAGAATCTATGGCTACACCTTC; J: TRBJ1-2; size: few; length: 14; V: TRBV7-8; D: TRBD1
CDR3: CASSLLVGNGEAFF; DNA: TGTGCCAGCAGTTTATTGGTAGGGAACGGTGAAGCTTTCTTT; J: TRBJ1-1; size: .; length: 14; V: TRBV28; D: .
CDR3: CASSLLVHRGRDTQYF; DNA: TGTGCCAGCAGCCTTCTTGTACACCGTGGCAGGGATACGCAGTATTTT; J: TRBJ2-3; size: few; length: 16; V: TRBV6-5; D: .
CDR3: CASSFPSGGGNEQFF; DNA: TGTGCCAGCAGTTTCCCTAGCGGGGGGGGCAATGAGCAGTTCTTC; J: TRBJ2-1; size: .; length: 15; V: TRBV12-3/TRBV12-4; D: TRBD2
CDR3: CASIKDRGHYEQYF; DNA: TGTGCCAGCATTAAAGACCGGGGGCACTACGAGCAGTACTTC; J: TRBJ2-7; size: few; length: 14; V: TRBV6-1; D: .
CDR3: CSKKDSSTDTQYF; DNA: TGCAGCAAAAAGGACAGCAGCACAGATACGCAGTATTTT; J: TRBJ2-3; size: few; length: 13; V: TRBV29-1; D: .
CDR3: CASTPGHNAFF; DNA: TGTGCCAGCACTCCGGGACATAACGCTTTCTTT; J: TRBJ1-1; size: .; length: 11; V: TRBV12-3/TRBV12-4; D: .
CDR3: CASSSHLTGPTYEQYF; DNA: TGTGCCAGCAGCTCCCATCTCACAGGGCCGACCTACGAGCAGTACTTC; J: TRBJ2-7; size: .; length: 16; V: TRBV7-9; D: .
CDR3: CASSYLGQGILADTQYF; DNA: TGTGCCAGCAGTTACCTTGGACAGGGTATTCTGGCAGATACGCAGTATTTT; J: TRBJ2-3; size: few; length: 17; V: TRBV6-5; D: TRBD1
CDR3: CGVELRDRDYEQYF; DNA: TGCGGCGTTGAGCTACGGGACAGGGACTACGAGCAGTACTTC; J: TRBJ2-7; size: .; length: 14; V: TRBV29-1; D: TRBD1
CDR3: CASSQDYGTPGGTQYF; DNA: TGCGCCAGCAGCCAAGATTATGGGACACCGGGGGGGACCCAGTACTTC; J: TRBJ2-5; size: .; length: 16; V: TRBV4-1; D: .
CDR3: CSARDTLSGAHSYEQYF; DNA: TGCAGTGCTAGAGATACCCTTAGCGGGGCTCACTCCTACGAGCAGTACTTC; J: TRBJ2-7; size: .; length: 17; V: TRBV20-1; D: TRBD2
CDR3: CSARDRLFPNEQYF; DNA: TGCAGTGCTAGAGATCGACTATTCCCGAATGAGCAGTACTTC; J: TRBJ2-5; size: few; length: 14; V: TRBV20-1; D: .
CDR3: CASSLRVQGVTEAFF; DNA: TGTGCCAGCAGTTTACGGGTACAAGGGGTCACTGAAGCTTTCTTT; J: TRBJ1-1; size: few; length: 15; V: TRBV6-2/TRBV6-3; D: .
CDR3: CASSVGGSDEQYF; DNA: TGTGCCAGCAGCGTAGGAGGGAGCGATGAGCAGTACTTC; J: TRBJ2-7; size: .; length: 13; V: TRBV9; D: .
CDR3: CASSFLLARGDTQYF; DNA: TGTGCCAGCAGCTTCCTTCTAGCGAGGGGAGATACGCAGTATTTT; J: TRBJ2-3; size: few; length: 15; V: TRBV11-2; D: .
CDR3: CASRTRGALNEQFF; DNA: TGTGCCAGCCGGACGAGGGGGGCCCTGAATGAGCAGTTCTTC; J: TRBJ2-1; size: few; length: 14; V: TRBV6-2/TRBV6-3; D: .
CDR3: CASNRQGNQPQHF; DNA: TGTGCCAGCAACCGTCAGGGAAATCAGCCCCAGCATTTT; J: TRBJ1-5; size: .; length: 13; V: TRBV6-2/TRBV6-3; D: .
CDR3: CASSPLYEVWVTPSGANVLTF; DNA: TGTGCCAGCAGCCCACTTTACGAGGTATGGGTGACTCCTTCTGGGGCCAACGTCCTGACTTTC; J: TRBJ2-6; size: .; length: 21; V: TRBV6-2/TRBV6-3; D: .
CDR3: CASSPIADNEQFF; DNA: TGTGCCAGCTCACCCATAGCGGACAATGAGCAGTTCTTC; J: TRBJ2-1; size: many; length: 13; V: TRBV18; D: .
CDR3: CSVEGDPPNEQYF; DNA: TGCAGCGTTGAAGGGGATCCTCCCAATGAGCAGTACTTC; J: TRBJ2-7; size: few; length: 13; V: TRBV29-1; D: .
CDR3: CASSEWSYEQYF; DNA: TGTGCCAGCAGTGAATGGAGTTACGAGCAGTACTTC; J: TRBJ2-7; size: few; length: 12; V: TRBV25-1; D: .
CDR3: CASSWISEGHNEQFF; DNA: TGTGCCAGCAGCTGGATTAGCGAGGGGCACAATGAGCAGTTCTTC; J: TRBJ2-1; size: .; length: 15; V: TRBV5-7; D: .
CDR3: CSAGGLKQYF; DNA: TGCAGTGCTGGAGGTCTCAAGCAGTACTTC; J: TRBJ2-5; size: few; length: 10; V: TRBV20-1; D: .
CDR3: CSATLSGRASTDTQYF; DNA: TGCAGTGCGACTCTTAGCGGGAGGGCTAGCACAGATACGCAGTATTTT; J: TRBJ2-3; size: .; length: 16; V: TRBV20-1; D: TRBD2
CDR3: CASSPGTELNYGYTF; DNA: TGTGCCAGTAGTCCCGGGACAGAACTTAACTATGGCTACACCTTC; J: TRBJ1-2; size: .; length: 15; V: TRBV19; D: TRBD1
CDR3: CASSWTGGRGHTF; DNA: TGTGCCAGCAGCTGGACAGGGGGGCGTGGCCACACCTTC; J: TRBJ1-2; size: .; length: 13; V: TRBV27; D: TRBD1
CDR3: CASSYSPRGRRMNTEAFF; DNA: TGTGCCAGCAGTTATTCCCCCAGGGGGCGAAGAATGAACACTGAAGCTTTCTTT; J: TRBJ1-1; size: .; length: 18; V: TRBV12-3/TRBV12-4; D: TRBD1
CDR3: CASSDGAGFQHGYTF; DNA: TGTGCCAGCAGCGACGGGGCTGGTTTTCAGCATGGCTACACCTTC; J: TRBJ1-2; size: few; length: 15; V: TRBV12-3/TRBV12-4; D: .
CDR3: CASSPEERRNYGYTF; DNA: TGTGCCAGCAGCCCGGAGGAAAGGCGTAACTATGGCTACACCTTC; J: TRBJ1-2; size: .; length: 15; V: TRBV5-6; D: .